This T cell receptor (beta chain) is from a study of T cells in localized non-small cell lung cancer. Only in-frame clones appear in the TCRdb table, and some are missing; sequencing was by immunoSEQ multiplex PCR. The sample holds about 74,000 clones; roughly 80% are singletons and the top ten take 1.3%. This CDR3 is built from 15 residues. Germline loops: CDR1 LNHDA, CDR2 SQIVND (reference sequence). V was shortened by 5 bases and J by 6 bases, with 18 bases between the two germline ends. General observations from the study: Because sequencing included only one region (of the tumor), heterogeneity remains possible. Uninvolved neighboring lung showed the greatest T cell clonality, exceeding tumor. Longer overall survival was seen with higher T cell density measured in blood. Median detection of top 100 tumor clones in adjacent lung was around 59 clones.

As concerns this clone: Its antigen is unknown.

The material was peripheral blood, obtained before any cancer treatment. The source is an older female donor with stage I lung adenocarcinoma. This chain connects TRBV19 to TRBJ2-3; either TRBD1 or TRBD2 may fit D (5 bases each). This CDR3 is CASSLQKQGGDTQYF. The CDR3 coding sequence is TGTGCCAGTAGTCTCCAAAAGCAGGGCGGGGATACGCAGTATTTT.